The sequence of this T cell receptor beta chain was determined in a study of blood T cell repertoires in COVID-19. Clones were read by immunoSEQ multiplex PCR, and TCRdb kept only the in-frame ones, dropping some. Of under 300,000 clones listed, about four fifths were seen once; the top ten hold approximately 1.5%. Germline V gives CDR1 SGHAT, CDR2 FQNNGV. The CDR3 spans 15 residues. After removal of 5 bases from V and 2 bases from J, the junction contained 5 bases not matched to a gene. The rearrangement uses TRBV11-2 and TRBJ2-3; 9 bases fit TRBD2. Sequenced: peripheral blood. This sequence originates from a woman between 40 and 55 years old who had recovered from COVID-19. CDR3 coding DNA: TGTGCCAGCAGCCCCATAGCGGGGGTCACAGATACGCAGTATTTT. As protein: CASSPIAGVTDTQYF.